A single sample gave rise to the 25 T cell receptor beta chains below, sequenced in a study of T cells in Graves' hyperthyroidism and ophthalmopathy (dated 2019 in TCRdb). The method behind the library was multiplex PCR. This sample was sequenced with an Illumina HiSeq 2000. TCR beta CDR3 regions were amplified from RNA transcripts. For the first round of RT-PCR on the TCR CDR3, the HTBI primer set was used together with the Qiagen OneStep RT-PCR kit. TCRdb reprocessing: public reads trimmed at Q25 with fastp, clones called with MiXCR, in-frame beta chains kept. For every CDR3 protein sequence, its rows merge into one entry that carries the most common genes and DNA. The sample has 550,000 to 800,000 distinct CDR3 sequences on record, about 17% of them singletons. The top ten clonotypes cover 8.4% of the sample. Sequencing was performed on blood. These receptor sequences come from a man aged 18 to 30 with Graves' hyperthyroidism.

At least ten counts were recorded for this clonotype. The chain has TRBV12-3 or TRBV12-4 and TRBJ1-2; perhaps TRBD1 as D (6 bases). Trimming removed 6 bases from V and 4 bases from J, with 15 bases in between. This CDR3 contains 14 residues. CDR3 residues: CASSGGGRGYGYTF. Written as DNA, the CDR3 is TGTGCCAGCAGCGGAGGGGGTAGGGGCTATGGCTACACCTTC.

This clonotype has more than one count but fewer than ten. The V call is TRBV24-1, the J call TRBJ2-5, with TRBD1 matching 10 bases. The length of the CDR3 is 15 residues. Per the germline V gene, CDR1 is KGHDR and CDR2 is SFDVKD. The ends lost 3 bases at V and 5 bases at J; junction bases unmatched: 5. Here the CDR3 reads CATSDATGGRETQYF. CDR3 DNA sequence: TGTGCCACCAGTGATGCGACAGGGGGCCGGGAGACCCAGTACTTC.

This clonotype was counted between two and nine times. The J gene is TRBJ2-7, the V gene TRBV5-1, with TRBD2 matching 13 bases. J was trimmed by 7 bases and V by 4 bases; bases with no gene match: 11. The CDR3 totals 16 residues. Germline V CDR1 and CDR2: SGHRS, YFSETQ. CDR3 region: CASSATSGRAGGEQYF. The CDR3 DNA reads TGCGCCAGCAGCGCAACTAGCGGGAGGGCCGGAGGGGAGCAGTACTTC.

The V and J genes are TRBV19 and TRBJ2-3; D possibly matches TRBD1 or TRBD2 (6 bases each). Trimming left V 7 bases short and J 0 bases short, with 17 bases between. This CDR3 is built from 16 residues. From germline, CDR1 is LNHDA and CDR2 SQIVND (reference sequence). The CDR3 coding sequence is TGTGCCAGTACCTTAAGGAGGGGGGCGAGCACAGATACGCAGTATTTT. Residues: CASTLRRGASTDTQYF.

This clonotype appeared many times. The rearrangement uses TRBV28 and TRBJ2-7; tentative D call: TRBD1 (5 bases). The CDR3 is 15 residues long. The germline V and J ends were trimmed by 2 bases and 2 bases, with 13 bases remaining between them. The V gene's germline CDR1 is MDHEN and CDR2 SYDVKM. CDR3 bases: TGTGCCAGCAGTTTAGTGCAGGGTGGAACCTACGAGCAGTACTTC. This gives the protein CASSLVQGGTYEQYF.

This clonotype was detected many times. The chain employs TRBV11-1 and TRBJ2-3; D is tentatively TRBD1 or TRBD2 (5 bases each). The CDR3 totals 14 residues. The germline CDR1 and CDR2 sequences are SGHAT and FQDESV (reference sequence). V dropped 5 bases and J dropped 4 bases, with 13 bases sitting between them. The CDR3 loop is CASSRDPGSDTQYF. CDR3 DNA: TGTGCCAGCAGCCGGGACCCAGGATCAGATACGCAGTATTTT.

In its sample, this clonotype was seen a few times. The chain recombines TRBV6-2 or TRBV6-3 with TRBJ2-2; D gene uncertain. V lost 7 bases and J lost 2, with 8 bases in between. CDR3 length: 13 amino acids. The V gene's germline CDR1 is MNHEY and CDR2 SVGEGT. DNA of the CDR3: TGTGCCAGCAAATCGTCAAACACCGGGGAGCTGTTTTTT. Its translation is CASKSSNTGELFF.

This clonotype was seen only once. The chain is built from TRBV12-3 or TRBV12-4 and TRBJ2-5, with 9 bases matching TRBD2. Trimming cost V 4 bases and J 4 bases; bases outside gene matches: 7. The CDR3 is made up of 15 amino acids. The DNA of the CDR3 is TGTGCCAGCAGTTCGATAGCGGGAGTTGGAGAGACCCAGTACTTC. Amino acid sequence: CASSSIAGVGETQYF.

Only a few counts were recorded for this clonotype. The rearrangement links TRBV9 to TRBJ1-1; the D gene is possibly TRBD1 (6 bases). Germline V gene data show CDR1 as SGDLS and CDR2 as YYNGEE. The V and J ends lost 3 bases and 8 bases respectively, with 17 bases between them. This CDR3 region has 14 residues. CDR3 DNA: TGTGCCAGCAGCGGGCTACAGGGCGATGGGGAAGCTTTCTTT. It encodes CASSGLQGDGEAFF.

This clonotype was recorded a few times. The J gene is TRBJ2-1, the V gene TRBV5-1; maybe TRBD1 (7 bases). Germline values: CDR1 SGHRS, CDR2 YFSETQ. Trimming took 4 bases from V and 6 from J, leaving 17 bases between them. The CDR3 has 15 amino acids. The CDR3 sequence is CASSPVEGAVNEQFF. In DNA, the CDR3 is TGCGCCAGCAGCCCGGTGGAGGGGGCGGTCAATGAGCAGTTCTTC. Full variable domain (rest looked up from reference TRBV5-1 and TRBJ2-1): KAGVTQTPRYLIKTRGQQVTLSCSPISGHRSVSWYQQTPGQGLQFLFEYFSETQRNKGNFPGRFSGRQFSNSRSEMNVSTLELGDSALYLCASSPVEGAVNEQFFGPGTRLTVL.

This clonotype appeared many times. The V and J genes are TRBV2 and TRBJ2-2, with D maybe TRBD2 (5 bases). Trimming removed 7 bases from V and 3 bases from J, with 12 bases in between. Germline V gene sequence: CDR1 SNHLY, CDR2 FYNNEI. The CDR3 spans 14 residues. Here the CDR3 reads CASTPAVDTGELFF. CDR3 nucleotides: TGTGCCAGCACCCCAGCGGTGGACACCGGGGAGCTGTTTTTT.

The genes are TRBV29-1 and TRBJ2-5; D gene ambiguous. CDR1 is SQVTM and CDR2 is ANQGSEA in the germline V gene. The CDR3 is 12 residues long. Deletions cut 7 bases from V and 4 bases from J, with 13 bases between. The CDR3 DNA reads TGCAGCGCATCGACTCCCACAGAGACCCAGTACTTC. It translates to CSASTPTETQYF.

This clonotype showed up just a few times. The rearrangement uses TRBV28 and TRBJ2-3; D perhaps matches TRBD2 (5 bases). V was pared by 3 bases and J by 2 bases, with 9 bases between. The CDR3 totals 14 residues. Germline loops: CDR1 MDHEN, CDR2 SYDVKM. The CDR3 protein is CASSFGRDTDTQYF. The CDR3 DNA reads as TGTGCCAGCAGTTTTGGACGGGACACAGATACGCAGTATTTT.

In this sample, this clonotype turned up many times. This sequence joins TRBV27 and TRBJ1-1; TRBD1 might be the D (6 bases). This CDR3 comprises 13 residues. Germline V lookup: CDR1 MNHEY, CDR2 SMNVEV (reference sequence). V was pared by 5 bases and J by 4 bases, with 11 bases between. The CDR3 DNA is TGTGCCAGCAGTACAGGGAGCACCACTGAAGCTTTCTTT. It specifies CASSTGSTTEAFF.

This sequence joins TRBV24-1 and TRBJ2-2; TRBD1 matches 8 bases. This CDR3 region has 17 residues. Germline V gene data show CDR1 as KGHDR and CDR2 as SFDVKD. With V trimmed by 3 bases and J by 7 bases, 12 bases remained unmatched. The CDR3 nucleotides are TGTGCCACCAGTGATGCCCAGGGGGCGCGTGATTACGGGGAGCTGTTTTTT. Protein sequence: CATSDAQGARDYGELFF.

This chain links TRBV19 with TRBJ2-1, with TRBD2 identical over 9 bases. The CDR3 length is 17 residues. The V gene's germline CDR1 is LNHDA and CDR2 SQIVND (reference sequence). V lost 4 bases, J lost 2 bases, and 9 bases stayed unmatched. Here the CDR3 reads CASSTRLAVGPYNEQFF. DNA for the CDR3: TGTGCCAGTAGTACCCGACTAGCGGTTGGTCCCTACAATGAGCAGTTCTTC.

This clonotype appeared a few times. A much larger clone lies one base from this, so it may be a read error. This chain connects TRBV6-2 or TRBV6-3 to TRBJ1-5; D possibly corresponds to TRBD1 (6 bases). Germline V gene sequence: CDR1 MNHEY, CDR2 SVGEGT. Trimming left V 8 bases short and J 11 bases short, with 25 bases between. This CDR3 has 15 residues. In nucleotides, the CDR3 is TGTGCCAGCCGCCCCGGGGGGCAGGGAGGACAGTCCCAGCATTTT. Translating it yields CASRPGGQGGQSQHF.

The chain has TRBV3-1 and TRBJ2-3; TRBD1 might be the D (6 bases). Germline V CDR1 and CDR2: LGHDT, YNNKEL (reference sequence). Trimming cost V 1 base and J 4 bases, with 18 bases left between them. The CDR3 contains 17 residues. This CDR3 is CASSQGVRGPEADTQYF. DNA for the CDR3: TGTGCCAGCAGCCAAGGAGTCAGGGGCCCGGAGGCAGATACGCAGTATTTT.

The table lists this clonotype with many counts. The chain recombines TRBV7-9 with TRBJ2-3; D remains unclear. The germline V gene encodes CDR1 SEHNR and CDR2 FQNEAQ (reference sequence). This CDR3 contains 12 residues. Trimming pared 5 bases from V and 3 bases from J, leaving 6 bases between. The CDR3 here is CASSRLTDTQYF. DNA for the CDR3: TGTGCCAGCAGCCGACTGACAGATACGCAGTATTTT.

This clonotype was recorded many times. V and J are TRBV7-9 and TRBJ2-3, with TRBD2 as a possible D gene (5 bases). The CDR3 covers 13 residues. Between the trimmed V and J ends, which lost 5 bases and 4 bases, there was a span of 10 bases. Germline V lookup: CDR1 SEHNR, CDR2 FQNEAQ (reference sequence). CDR3 nucleotide sequence: TGTGCCAGCAGCATGAGTAGCGCAGATACGCAGTATTTT. Translating it yields CASSMSSADTQYF.

This clonotype was counted only a few times. The gene calls are TRBV6-1 and TRBJ2-7; 7 nucleotides line up with TRBD1. The CDR3 contains 15 residues. Germline V gene sequence: CDR1 MNHNS, CDR2 SASEGT. J gave up 6 bases and V 3 bases, and 11 bases lay outside the gene matches. DNA of the CDR3: TGTGCCAGCAGTGATGGTCAGGGGGACCTTCGCGAGCAGTACTTC. This sequence encodes CASSDGQGDLREQYF.

This clonotype was recorded at least ten times. V usage is TRBV12-3 or TRBV12-4 and J usage is TRBJ2-7, with D possibly matching TRBD1 (6 bases). V was shortened by 2 bases and J by 0 bases, with 8 bases between the two germline ends. The CDR3 loop spans 14 amino acids. DNA of the CDR3: TGTGCCAGCAGTTTATCAGGGGTCTCCTACGAGCAGTACTTC. This encodes CASSLSGVSYEQYF.

This clonotype was recorded many times. The gene calls are TRBV7-3 and TRBJ2-3, with no clear D. The germline V gene has CDR1 SGHTA and CDR2 FQGTGA. CDR3 length: 12 amino acids. Trimming took 5 bases from V and 8 from J, leaving 11 bases between them. The CDR3 sequence is CASSPSMGTQYF. The CDR3 nucleotides are TGTGCCAGCAGCCCTTCCATGGGTACGCAGTATTTT.

The V gene is TRBV19, the J gene TRBJ2-3; D call uncertain. V lost 3 bases and J lost 6, with 13 bases in between. Germline CDR1 is LNHDA and CDR2 is SQIVND (reference sequence). This CDR3 has 14 amino acids. The CDR3 nucleotides are TGTGCCAGTAGTATCCTCGGTGGTCAGGATACGCAGTATTTT. Its protein product is CASSILGGQDTQYF.

This clonotype occurred many times. The chain combines TRBV27 with TRBJ1-1; 8 bases agree with TRBD1. Germline assignment: CDR1 MNHEY and CDR2 SMNVEV (reference sequence). The junction had 23 bases not matched to a gene; V was cut back by 7 bases and J by 1 base. The CDR3 consists of 20 residues. The CDR3 loop is CASTPDRGTGNRVRNTEAFF. DNA for the CDR3: TGTGCCAGCACCCCAGACAGGGGAACGGGTAATCGGGTCCGGAACACTGAAGCTTTCTTT.